The 2 T cell receptor beta chains below all came from one sample that was sequenced in a study of T cell responses to AZD1222 COVID-19 vaccine. Profiling relied on immunoSEQ multiplex PCR, and the TCRdb table lists in-frame clones only, not all of them. The sample consists of about 160,000 clones, approximately 94% of them appearing once. This material consisted of peripheral blood, taken 28 days after the second AZD1222 dose. The receptors were gathered from an adult who received the AZD1222 COVID-19 vaccine.

The rearrangement uses TRBV5-8 and TRBJ1-5; TRBD1 agrees at 7 bases. The germline V gene has CDR1 SGHTS and CDR2 YDEGEE. This CDR3 comprises 15 residues. The V and J ends lost 1 base and 2 bases, in that order; junction bases with no gene match: 3. DNA for the CDR3: TGTGCCAGCAGCTTGTGGGGGACAGGCAATCAGCCCCAGCATTTT. It codes for CASSLWGTGNQPQHF.

The chain is built from TRBV18 and TRBJ1-2; unclear D gene. The ends were cut back, 2 bases at V and 2 bases at J, with 15 bases in the middle. The CDR3 covers 16 residues. Germline-derived CDR1 and CDR2 are KGHSH and LQKENI. The CDR3 loop reads CASSPVPNNANYGYTF. CDR3 nucleotides: TGTGCCAGCTCACCAGTGCCAAACAATGCCAACTATGGCTACACCTTC.